This T cell receptor (beta chain) is from a study of blood T cell repertoires in COVID-19. In the study overall: Samples taken during acute and convalescent COVID-19 were collected in the United States, Italy and Spain. PBMCs, B-cell-depleted T cells, or T cells were the source of the cDNA or gDNA that made up the material.

One Seattle source followed patients from active infection through their disease course. CDR3 length: 14 residues. Looked up from germline, CDR1 is SGHRS and CDR2 is YFSETQ. V was clipped by 1 base and J by 0 bases, with 7 bases between them. Using immunoSEQ multiplex PCR, the repertoire was profiled, and TCRdb retains in-frame clones only, with some absent. The table records tens of thousands of clones, around 82% of them present only once. The chain has TRBV5-1 and TRBJ2-5; D remains ambiguous. This sequence originates from a man in his 60s with COVID-19, enrolled during active disease. Input material: peripheral blood. Here the CDR3 DNA reads TGCGCCAGCAGCTTGAGCACGTACCAAGAGACCCAGTACTTC. It codes for CASSLSTYQETQYF.